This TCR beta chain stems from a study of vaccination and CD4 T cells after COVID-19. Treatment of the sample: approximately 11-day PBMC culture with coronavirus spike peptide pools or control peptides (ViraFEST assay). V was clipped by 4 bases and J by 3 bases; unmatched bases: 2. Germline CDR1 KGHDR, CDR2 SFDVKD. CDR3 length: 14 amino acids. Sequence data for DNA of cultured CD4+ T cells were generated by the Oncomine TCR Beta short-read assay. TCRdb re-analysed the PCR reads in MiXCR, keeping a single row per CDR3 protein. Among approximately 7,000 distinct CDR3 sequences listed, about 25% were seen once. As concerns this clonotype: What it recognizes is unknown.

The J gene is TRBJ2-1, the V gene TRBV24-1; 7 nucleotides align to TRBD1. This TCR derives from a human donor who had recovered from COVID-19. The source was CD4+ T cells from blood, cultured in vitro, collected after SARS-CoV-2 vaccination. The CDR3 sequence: CATSEGTVYNEQFF. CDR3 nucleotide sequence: TGTGCCACCAGTGAGGGGACAGTCTACAATGAGCAGTTCTTC.